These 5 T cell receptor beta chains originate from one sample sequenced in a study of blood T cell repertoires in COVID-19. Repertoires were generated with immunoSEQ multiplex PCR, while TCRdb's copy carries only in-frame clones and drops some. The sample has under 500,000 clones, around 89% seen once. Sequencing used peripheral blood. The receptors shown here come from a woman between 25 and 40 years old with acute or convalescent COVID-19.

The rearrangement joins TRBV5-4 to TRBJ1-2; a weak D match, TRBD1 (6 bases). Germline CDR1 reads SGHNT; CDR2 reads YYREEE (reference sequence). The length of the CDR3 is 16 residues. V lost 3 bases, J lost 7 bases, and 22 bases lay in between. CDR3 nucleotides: TGTGCCAGCAGCTGGGCCAGAACACAGGGAGTCGGTGGCTACACCTTC. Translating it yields CASSWARTQGVGGYTF.

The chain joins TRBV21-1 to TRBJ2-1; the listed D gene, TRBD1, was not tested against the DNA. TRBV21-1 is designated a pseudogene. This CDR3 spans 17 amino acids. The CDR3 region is CASSKERTGGRIDEQFF. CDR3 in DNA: TGTGCCAGCAGCAAAGAAAGGACAGGGGGCAGGATCGATGAGCAGTTCTTC.

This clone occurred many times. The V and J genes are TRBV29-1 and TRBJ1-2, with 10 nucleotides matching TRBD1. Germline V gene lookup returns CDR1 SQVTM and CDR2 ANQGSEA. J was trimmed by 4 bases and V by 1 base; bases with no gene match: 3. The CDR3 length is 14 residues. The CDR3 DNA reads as TGCAGCGTTGAAGTCGACAGGGGGCCCTATGGCTACACCTTC. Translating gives CSVEVDRGPYGYTF.

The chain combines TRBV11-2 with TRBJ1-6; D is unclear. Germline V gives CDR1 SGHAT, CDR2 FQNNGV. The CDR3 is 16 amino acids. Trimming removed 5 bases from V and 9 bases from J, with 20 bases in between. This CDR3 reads CASSLTRGLIGSPLHF. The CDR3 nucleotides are TGTGCCAGCAGCCTAACGCGGGGTTTGATTGGTTCACCCCTCCACTTT.

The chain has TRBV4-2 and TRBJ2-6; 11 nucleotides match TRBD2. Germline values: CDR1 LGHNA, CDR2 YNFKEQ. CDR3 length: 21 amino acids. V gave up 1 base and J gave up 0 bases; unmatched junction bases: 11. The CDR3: CASSQGGLAGGIFSGANVLTF. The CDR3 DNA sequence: TGTGCCAGCAGCCAAGGGGGCCTAGCGGGGGGCATATTCTCTGGGGCCAACGTCCTGACTTTC.